Listed here are 14 T cell receptor beta chains from one sample, sequenced in a study of blood T cell repertoires in COVID-19. Clones were read by immunoSEQ multiplex PCR, and TCRdb kept only the in-frame ones, dropping some. The sample consists of under 250,000 clones, approximately 85% of them appearing once. The specimen sequenced was peripheral blood. These receptors all come from a woman between 70 and 85 years old with acute or convalescent COVID-19.

The gene calls are TRBV7-2 and TRBJ2-5, with D possibly TRBD1 on 5 matching bases. The CDR3 loop spans 15 amino acids. Germline V lookup: CDR1 SGHTA, CDR2 FQGNSA. Trimming pared 1 base from V and 2 bases from J, leaving 11 bases between. CDR3 sequence: CASSLDRPVQETQYF. In DNA form, the CDR3 reads TGTGCCAGCAGCTTAGACAGGCCTGTTCAAGAGACCCAGTACTTC.

This chain links TRBV29-1 with TRBJ1-2; D unresolved. This CDR3 spans 12 amino acids. The V end lost 7 bases, the J end lost 4 bases, and 13 bases lay between the germline ends. Germline assignment: CDR1 SQVTM and CDR2 ANQGSEA. The CDR3 DNA reads as TGCAGCGCTCAGGCTTTCCCCTATGGCTACACCTTC. Translated: CSAQAFPYGYTF.

The V and J genes are TRBV3-1 (or the pseudogene TRBV3-2) and TRBJ1-6, with 10 bases matching TRBD1. V shed 3 bases, J shed 10 bases, and the junction held 9 bases outside the gene matches. Germline V lookup: CDR1 LGHDT, CDR2 YNNKEL (reference sequence). The CDR3 loop spans 16 amino acids. CDR3 in DNA: TGTGCCAGCAGCCATGAACCCGGGACAGGGGTCTCACCCCTCCACTTT. Amino acid sequence: CASSHEPGTGVSPLHF.

The V call is TRBV4-2, the J call TRBJ1-5; no clear D. CDR3 length equals 14 residues. V lost 0 bases to trimming and J lost 9 bases, with 12 bases between them. Germline V gene data show CDR1 as LGHNA and CDR2 as YNFKEQ. The CDR3 loop is CASSQDSGRGPQHF. The CDR3 bases are TGTGCCAGCAGCCAAGATAGTGGGCGGGGGCCCCAGCATTTT.

This clone was detected only once. This chain uses TRBV9 with TRBJ1-3, with TRBD1 as a possible D gene (5 bases). Germline CDR1 SGDLS, CDR2 YYNGEE. The CDR3 runs to 15 residues. Trimming took 3 bases from V and 0 from J, leaving 10 bases between them. CDR3 DNA sequence: TGTGCCAGCAGCGCCGGGGGGAACTCTGGAAACACCATATATTTT. Its protein is CASSAGGNSGNTIYF. The full variable domain, with the rest looked up from reference TRBV9 and TRBJ1-3, is DSGVTQTPKHLITATGQRVTLRCSPRSGDLSVYWYQQSLDQGLQFLIQYYNGEERAKGNILERFSAQQFPDLHSELNLSSLELGDSALYFCASSAGGNSGNTIYFGEGSWLTVV.

This chain links TRBV3-1 (or the pseudogene TRBV3-2) with TRBJ1-2; D perhaps matches TRBD1 (6 bases). This CDR3 has 13 amino acids. Deletions cut 1 base from V and 4 bases from J, with 7 bases between. Germline V gene lookup returns CDR1 LGHDT and CDR2 YNNKEL (reference sequence). The CDR3 sequence: CASSQVRGYGYTF. In DNA, the CDR3 is TGTGCCAGCAGCCAAGTCAGGGGCTATGGCTACACCTTC.

The chain couples TRBV29-1 to TRBJ2-5, with TRBD2 matching 7 bases. Trimming removed 3 bases from V and 7 bases from J; junction bases left unmatched: 11. Looked up from germline, CDR1 is SQVTM and CDR2 is ANQGSEA. CDR3 length: 14 residues. The CDR3 reads CSVEAQTSPGTQYF. For the CDR3, the DNA is TGCAGCGTTGAGGCCCAGACTAGCCCCGGGACCCAGTACTTC.

This chain connects TRBV6-5 to TRBJ1-2, with 9 bases matching TRBD1. Germline loops: CDR1 MNHEY, CDR2 SVGAGI. V lost 5 bases and J lost 7; bases outside the gene matches: 5. This CDR3 has 13 amino acids. CDR3 sequence reads: CASSRTGDGGYTF. CDR3 in DNA: TGTGCCAGCAGTAGGACAGGGGATGGTGGCTACACCTTC.

In this sample, this clone turned up a few times. The genes are TRBV6-5 and TRBJ1-3; D is unclear. Trimming cost V 5 bases and J 6 bases, with 11 bases left between them. Germline CDR1 and CDR2: MNHEY and SVGAGI. This CDR3 comprises 13 residues. The CDR3 reads CASSKQPLNTIYF. The CDR3 region has the DNA TGTGCCAGCAGTAAACAGCCTTTAAACACCATATATTTT.

The chain has TRBV6-5 and TRBJ1-2, with D unresolved. The CDR3 spans 15 residues. The germline gives CDR1 MNHEY, CDR2 SVGAGI. V gave up 4 bases and J gave up 4 bases, with 16 bases separating them. The CDR3 spells CASSLSTGGGYGYTF. DNA for the CDR3: TGTGCCAGCAGTTTATCGACGGGAGGCGGCTATGGCTACACCTTC.

This clone was detected once. The chain carries TRBV4-3 and TRBJ2-3; 7 bases line up with TRBD2. Trimming took 4 bases from V and 0 from J; bases not matched to a gene: 4. The CDR3 is 15 residues long. CDR1 is LGHNA, CDR2 YSLEER, per germline. CDR3: CASSRSGVSTDTQYF. The CDR3 region has the DNA TGCGCCAGCAGCCGAAGCGGGGTGAGCACAGATACGCAGTATTTT.

V and J are TRBV12-3 or TRBV12-4 and TRBJ2-2; D might be TRBD1 (6 bases). V gave up 4 bases and J gave up 6 bases, with 9 bases separating them. This CDR3 has 13 residues. The CDR3 is CASSSGVPGELFF. Here the CDR3 DNA reads TGTGCCAGCAGTTCAGGGGTCCCCGGGGAGCTGTTTTTT.

This rearrangement joins TRBV6-5 to TRBJ1-5, with TRBD1 matching 7 bases. Trimming took 5 bases from V and 4 from J; bases not matched to a gene: 8. Per germline, CDR1 MNHEY and CDR2 SVGAGI. The CDR3 totals 15 residues. The DNA of the CDR3 is TGTGCCAGCAGTCCCTGGACAGGTAGTAATCAGCCCCAGCATTTT. Protein product: CASSPWTGSNQPQHF.

This clone came up once. J is TRBJ2-7 and V is TRBV6-5; 7 bases agree with TRBD1. V trimming: 7 bases; J trimming: 3 bases; junction bases outside the gene matches: 0. This CDR3 is built from 11 residues. Germline loops: CDR1 MNHEY, CDR2 SVGAGI. CDR3 nucleotides: TGTGCCAGCACAGGGGGCTACGAGCAGTACTTC. It encodes CASTGGYEQYF.